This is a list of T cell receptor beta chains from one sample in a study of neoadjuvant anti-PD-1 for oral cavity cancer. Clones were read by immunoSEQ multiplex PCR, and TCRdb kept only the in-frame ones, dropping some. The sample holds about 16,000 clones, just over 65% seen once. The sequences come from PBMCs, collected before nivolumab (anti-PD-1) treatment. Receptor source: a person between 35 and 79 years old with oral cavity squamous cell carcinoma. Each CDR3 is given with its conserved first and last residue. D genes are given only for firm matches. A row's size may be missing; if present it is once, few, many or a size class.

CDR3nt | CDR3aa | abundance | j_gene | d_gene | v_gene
TGTGCCAGCAGCCGGGACAGGGACAACAATGAGCAGTTCTTC | CASSRDRDNNEQFF | few | TRBJ2-1 | TRBD1 | TRBV7-3
TGCAGCGTTGATGCGAGGGGAGCTAGCGGGCCTCAAGAGACCCAGTACTTC | CSVDARGASGPQETQYF | . | TRBJ2-5 | TRBD2 | TRBV29-1
TGTGCCATCAAGTATAGCGCCGTTTACAATGAGCAGTTCTTC | CAIKYSAVYNEQFF | . | TRBJ2-1 | . | TRBV10-3
TGTGCCAGCAGCTTGATAGGACAGTCCTACAATGAGCAGTTCTTC | CASSLIGQSYNEQFF | . | TRBJ2-1 | . | TRBV11-2
TGTGCCAGCAGTTATTCAGGAACTAGCACAGATACGCAGTATTTT | CASSYSGTSTDTQYF | . | TRBJ2-3 | . | TRBV6-6
TGCGCCAGCTTCGGACTAGCGGGAGGGTCCTACAATGAGCAGTTCTTC | CASFGLAGGSYNEQFF | few | TRBJ2-1 | TRBD2 | TRBV5-1
TGCGCCAGCAGCCAAGATTTAGCGGGAGTGTCGTACGAGCAGTACTTC | CASSQDLAGVSYEQYF | . | TRBJ2-7 | TRBD2 | TRBV4-1
TGTGCCAGCAGCGACCGACAGGGAACCACCTCTGGAAACACCATATATTTT | CASSDRQGTTSGNTIYF | . | TRBJ1-3 | TRBD1 | TRBV9
TGTGCCTGGAGCCCAGGACAGCTCATGTACCAAGAGACCCAGTACTTC | CAWSPGQLMYQETQYF | . | TRBJ2-5 | . | TRBV30
TGTGCCAGCAGTTCCGGATCATACTATGGCTACACCTTC | CASSSGSYYGYTF | . | TRBJ1-2 | . | TRBV27
TGTGCCAGCTCAAGTGGGGGGGGGACAGATACGCAGTATTTT | CASSSGGGTDTQYF | . | TRBJ2-3 | TRBD2 | TRBV11-2
TGTGCCAGCAGTATCTCTGGGGTCTCCTACAATGAGCAGTTCTTC | CASSISGVSYNEQFF | . | TRBJ2-1 | . | TRBV6-5
TGTGCCAGCAGCGTAGGCTTGGGCGCCTATACCCAGGAAAAACTGTTTTTT | CASSVGLGAYTQEKLFF | . | TRBJ1-4 | . | TRBV9
TGTGCCAGCTGGGACGGCTACGAGCAGTACTTC | CASWDGYEQYF | . | TRBJ2-7 | . | TRBV7-9
TGCGCCAGCAGCTTGGAAGGGGGGCCTCCGACCGACTACACCTTC | CASSLEGGPPTDYTF | . | TRBJ1-2 | . | TRBV5-1
TGTGCCAGCAGGACTAGCGGGGGTTCCAGCGATACGCAGTATTTT | CASRTSGGSSDTQYF | . | TRBJ2-3 | TRBD2 | TRBV6-6
TGTGCCAGCAGTGAAGGCGACCTAGCGGGAGGCATCTACGAGCAGTACTTC | CASSEGDLAGGIYEQYF | . | TRBJ2-7 | TRBD2 | TRBV6-1
TGTGCCAGCATTGGGACAGGTTTCGGCGAGCAGTACTTC | CASIGTGFGEQYF | . | TRBJ2-7 | TRBD1 | TRBV6-1
TGTGCCAGCAGTTACTCAAACAGGGGGCCCACTGAAGCTTTCTTT | CASSYSNRGPTEAFF | . | TRBJ1-1 | TRBD1 | TRBV6-6
TGTGCCAGCAAGTTAAGAGATTTCTATGGCTACACCTTC | CASKLRDFYGYTF | . | TRBJ1-2 | . | TRBV2
TGTGCCAAAGCCCGCTCGGCGGGCGACGAGCAGTACTTC | CAKARSAGDEQYF | . | TRBJ2-7 | . | TRBV10-3
TGTGCCAGCAGTTACACCAAAGGATCCTACGAGCAGTACTTC | CASSYTKGSYEQYF | few | TRBJ2-7 | . | TRBV6-6
TGTGCCAGCAGTTACTCTGCTAGCGGCTACAATGAGCAGTTCTTC | CASSYSASGYNEQFF | . | TRBJ2-1 | TRBD2 | TRBV6-6
TGTGCCAGCAGTTATGGGCCGGATGAGCAGTTCTTC | CASSYGPDEQFF | . | TRBJ2-1 | . | TRBV6-5